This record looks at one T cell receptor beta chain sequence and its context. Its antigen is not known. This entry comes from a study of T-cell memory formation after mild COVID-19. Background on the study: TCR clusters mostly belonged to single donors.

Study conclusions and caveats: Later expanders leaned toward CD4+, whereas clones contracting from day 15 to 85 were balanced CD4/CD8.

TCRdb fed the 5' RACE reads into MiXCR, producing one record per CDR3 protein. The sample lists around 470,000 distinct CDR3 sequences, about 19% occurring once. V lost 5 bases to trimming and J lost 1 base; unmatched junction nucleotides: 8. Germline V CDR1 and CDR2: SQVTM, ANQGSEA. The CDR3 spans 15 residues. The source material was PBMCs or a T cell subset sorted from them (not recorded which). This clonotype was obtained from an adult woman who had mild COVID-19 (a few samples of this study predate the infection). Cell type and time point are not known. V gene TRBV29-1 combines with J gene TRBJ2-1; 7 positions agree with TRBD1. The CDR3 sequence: CSVRGGKGSYNEQFF. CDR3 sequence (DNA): TGCAGCGTTAGAGGGGGCAAGGGTTCCTACAATGAGCAGTTCTTC.